This TCR beta chain is drawn from a study of Tregs in tolerant kidney transplant recipients. Study-wide findings and caveats: The most relevant donor-specific Treg TCRbeta repertoire apparently came from expansion with activated donor B cells.

This clone was detected only a few times. Its antigen is undetermined. Method: immunoSEQ multiplex PCR; TCRdb's copy keeps in-frame clones and lacks some. This table has tens of thousands of clones, roughly 84% appearing once. Unstimulated Tregs (CD4+CD25+CD127-) and CD4+CD25- non-Tregs were sorted from PBMCs. V gave up 2 bases and J gave up 0 bases, with 13 bases separating them. This CDR3 has 17 residues. Germline V lookup: CDR1 KGHSH, CDR2 LQKENI. The chain is built from TRBV18 and TRBJ1-4, with a possible D match to TRBD1 (5 bases). The sequence came from a human donor in good health. The specimen sequenced was CD4+ T cells from blood. CDR3 region: CASSPAGSGATNEKLFF. The DNA of the CDR3 is TGTGCCAGCTCACCAGCAGGGTCGGGGGCAACTAATGAAAAACTGTTTTTT.